Sequencing of this T cell receptor (beta chain) was carried out in a study of lymphopenia after photon versus proton radiotherapy. Data came from immunoSEQ multiplex PCR; TCRdb stores just in-frame clones and leaves some out. The sample yields 55,000 to 70,000 clones, just over 90% seen once. This TCR came from a woman aged 65 to 85 with pancreatic cancer. The sample was peripheral blood, taken from a patient treated with photon-based radiotherapy.

The CDR3 sequence: CASSPGLGYEQYF. In nucleotides, the CDR3 is TGCGCCAGCAGCCCAGGACTAGGCTACGAGCAGTACTTC. This chain joins TRBV5-1 and TRBJ2-7; 7 nucleotides line up with TRBD2. Germline V CDR1 and CDR2: SGHRS, YFSETQ. The V gene end was trimmed by 4 bases and the J gene end by 3 bases; junction bases not matched to a gene: 4. The CDR3 has 13 residues.